One T cell receptor (beta chain) is described in this entry. As yet, its antigen is unknown. This CDR3 contains 13 residues. With V trimmed by 3 bases and J by 6 bases, 2 bases remained unmatched. The V gene's germline CDR1 is SNHLY and CDR2 FYNNEI. The sample is drawn from a study of T cell responses to AZD1222 COVID-19 vaccine. General study findings and limits: Donors were chiefly white British, with a greater number of females, and clonal diversity was perhaps underestimated.

Produced via immunoSEQ multiplex PCR; TCRdb's table is partial and in-frame only. The sample lists some 120,000 clones, over 90% seen once, with about 0.91% in the top ten. This sample comprised peripheral blood, obtained on day 0 of AZD1222 vaccination. The chain carries TRBV2 and TRBJ1-2, with 9 bases matching TRBD1. This TCR came from an adult in good health. The CDR3 protein is CASSEDRGHGYTF. The CDR3 DNA sequence: TGTGCCAGCAGTGAGGACAGGGGCCATGGCTACACCTTC.